This T cell receptor (beta chain) was retrieved from a study of T cells after posttransplantation cyclophosphamide. Study-wide findings and caveats: Later blood repertoires were often dominated by clones from the donor CD8+ memory compartment. Tissue-infiltrating T cells from skin or gut overlapped little with blood T cells. After PTCy, TRB diversity resembled that of CNI/methotrexate controls.

The related graft donor's blood sample was taken on the day of bone marrow donation. Concerning this clone: No antigen is known for it.

Germline V gene sequence: CDR1 SGHDT, CDR2 YYEEEE. The germline V and J ends were trimmed by 1 base and 4 bases, with 18 bases remaining between them. The CDR3 consists of 17 residues. Profiled with immunoSEQ multiplex PCR; TCRdb holds only in-frame clones, not every one. The data list about 33,000 clones, none observed once; approximately 4.3% falls to the top ten. The chain has TRBV5-6 and TRBJ1-3, with a tentative D call TRBD1 (5 bases). The sequenced sample was PBMCs. The TCR sequence derives from a woman under 40 in good health and a related stem cell transplant donor. The CDR3 region has the DNA TGTGCCAGCAGCTTGCAAACAGGACCTCGGTCCGGAAACACCATATATTTT. This codes for CASSLQTGPRSGNTIYF.